This T cell receptor (beta chain) was sequenced for a study of shared clonotypes between healthy human individuals. The CDR3 loop spans 11 amino acids. Trimming took 8 bases from V and 9 from J, leaving 11 bases between them. Germline V gives CDR1 SGHNT, CDR2 YENEEA. The repertoire was sequenced with immunoSEQ multiplex PCR; TCRdb's copy has only in-frame clones and lacks some. The sample has over a million clones, approximately 78% seen once; the top ten hold approximately 0.52%. Sequencing used memory CD4+ T cells from PBMCs. Subset defined: CD45RA-negative fraction. The gene calls are TRBV11-3 and TRBJ2-1; D uncertain. This receptor was obtained from a man younger than 30 in good health. Some clones in this sample may be carry-over from other donors' samples. CDR3: CASGQDGEQFF. CDR3 DNA sequence: TGTGCCAGCGGTCAGGATGGTGAGCAGTTCTTC.